This T cell receptor beta chain was found in a study of CD8 T cells in ankylosing spondylitis. Study-level findings and limits: Before this, some motif variants had been reported in reactive arthritis synovial fluid and blood. For ankylosing spondylitis blood, a TCR beta motif of under 10 highly homologous variants appeared characteristic. Disease-associated clones were reportedly significantly overrepresented in matched ankylosing spondylitis synovial fluid.

Construction of TCR beta libraries was performed using quantitative 5'-RACE with molecular barcodes. Using its own MiXCR run on the 5' RACE reads, TCRdb lists one record per CDR3 protein. The data show roughly 700,000 distinct CDR3 sequences, around 20% seen once. This clonotype was detected only a few times. Its cognate antigen is unknown. Trimming left V 1 base short and J 7 bases short, with 8 bases between. The CDR3 has 13 residues. CDR1 is SGHAT, CDR2 FQNNGV, per germline. The material sequenced was blood, either unsorted or a sorted T cell fraction (not recorded which). The rearrangement links TRBV11-2 to TRBJ1-5; weak D call: TRBD1 (5 bases). This TCR was sampled from a male donor with ankylosing spondylitis. CDR3 region: CASSLVRDQPQHF. CDR3 bases: TGTGCCAGCAGCTTAGTCAGGGACCAGCCCCAGCATTTT.